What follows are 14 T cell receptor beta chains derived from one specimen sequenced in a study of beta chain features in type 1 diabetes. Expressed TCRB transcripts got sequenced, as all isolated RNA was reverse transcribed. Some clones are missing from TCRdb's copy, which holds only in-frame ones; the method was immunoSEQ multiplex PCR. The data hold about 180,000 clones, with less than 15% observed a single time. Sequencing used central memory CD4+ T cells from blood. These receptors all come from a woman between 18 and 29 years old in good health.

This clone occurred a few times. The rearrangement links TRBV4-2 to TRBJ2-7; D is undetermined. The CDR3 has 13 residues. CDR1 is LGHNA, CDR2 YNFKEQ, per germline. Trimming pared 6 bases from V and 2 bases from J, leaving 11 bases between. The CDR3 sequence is CASSPDLAYEQYF. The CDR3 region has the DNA TGTGCCAGCAGTCCCGACCTAGCCTACGAGCAGTACTTC.

The CDR3 loop is CASSQGSGSNQPQHF. DNA of the CDR3: TGCGCCAGCAGCCAAGGTTCCGGGAGCAATCAGCCCCAGCATTTT. The V and J genes are TRBV4-1 and TRBJ1-5; D is unclear. The CDR3 covers 15 residues. Germline assignment: CDR1 MGHRA and CDR2 YSYEKL. Between the trimmed V and J ends, which lost 1 base and 1 base, there was a span of 8 bases.

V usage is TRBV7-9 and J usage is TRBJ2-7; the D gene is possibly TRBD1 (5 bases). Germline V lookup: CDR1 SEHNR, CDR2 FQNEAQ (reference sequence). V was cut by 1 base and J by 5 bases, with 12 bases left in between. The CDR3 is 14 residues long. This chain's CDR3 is CASSLETRVNEQYF. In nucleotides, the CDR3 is TGTGCCAGCAGCTTAGAGACCAGGGTGAACGAGCAGTACTTC.

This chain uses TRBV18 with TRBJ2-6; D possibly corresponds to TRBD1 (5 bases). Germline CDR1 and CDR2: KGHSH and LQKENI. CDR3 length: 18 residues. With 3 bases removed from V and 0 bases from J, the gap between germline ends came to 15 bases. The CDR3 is CASSPRQNAFSGANVLTF. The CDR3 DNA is TGTGCCAGCTCACCTCGACAGAACGCCTTCTCTGGGGCCAACGTCCTGACTTTC.

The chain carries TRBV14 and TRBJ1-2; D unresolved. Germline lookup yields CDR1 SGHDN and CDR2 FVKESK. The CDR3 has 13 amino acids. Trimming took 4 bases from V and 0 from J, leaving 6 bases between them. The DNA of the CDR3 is TGTGCCAGCAGCCTACACCCTAACTATGGCTACACCTTC. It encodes CASSLHPNYGYTF.

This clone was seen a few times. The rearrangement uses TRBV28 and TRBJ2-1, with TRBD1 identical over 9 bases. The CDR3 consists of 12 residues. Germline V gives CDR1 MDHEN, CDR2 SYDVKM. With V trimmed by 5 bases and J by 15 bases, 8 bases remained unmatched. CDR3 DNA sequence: TGTGCCAGCAGTCTAATTACAGGGGGCACGTTCTTC. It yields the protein CASSLITGGTFF.

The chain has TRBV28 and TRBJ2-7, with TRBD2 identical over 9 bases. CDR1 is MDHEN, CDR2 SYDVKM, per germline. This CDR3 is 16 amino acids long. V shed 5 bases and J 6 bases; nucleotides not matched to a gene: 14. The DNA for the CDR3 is TGTGCCAGCAGTCCACCCCGACTAGCGGATCTCCCCGAGCAGTACTTC. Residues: CASSPPRLADLPEQYF.

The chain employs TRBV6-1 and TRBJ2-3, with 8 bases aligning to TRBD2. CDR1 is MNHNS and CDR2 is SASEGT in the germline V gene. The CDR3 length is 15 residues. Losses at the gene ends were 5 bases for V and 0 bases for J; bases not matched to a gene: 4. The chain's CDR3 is CASSPIAGSTDTQYF. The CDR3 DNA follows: TGTGCCAGCAGTCCAATAGCGGGAAGCACAGATACGCAGTATTTT.

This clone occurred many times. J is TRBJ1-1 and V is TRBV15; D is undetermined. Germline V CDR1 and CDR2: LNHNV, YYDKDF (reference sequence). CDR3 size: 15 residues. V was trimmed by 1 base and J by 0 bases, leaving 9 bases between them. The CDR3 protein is CATSRGLTVNTEAFF. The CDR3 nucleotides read TGTGCCACCAGCAGAGGACTGACGGTGAACACTGAAGCTTTCTTT.

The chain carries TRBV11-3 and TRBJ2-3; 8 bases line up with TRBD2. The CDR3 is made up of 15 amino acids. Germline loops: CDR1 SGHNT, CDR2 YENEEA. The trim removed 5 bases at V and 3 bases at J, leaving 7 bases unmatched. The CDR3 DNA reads TGTGCCAGCAGCGAGAGCGGGAGAGTAACAGATACGCAGTATTTT. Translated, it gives CASSESGRVTDTQYF.

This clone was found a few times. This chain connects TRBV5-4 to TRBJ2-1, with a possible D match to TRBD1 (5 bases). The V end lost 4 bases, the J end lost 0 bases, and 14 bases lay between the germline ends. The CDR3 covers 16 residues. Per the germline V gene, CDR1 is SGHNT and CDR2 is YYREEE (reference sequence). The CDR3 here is CASSGVGASSYNEQFF. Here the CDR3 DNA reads TGTGCCAGCAGCGGGGTAGGGGCCAGCTCCTACAATGAGCAGTTCTTC.

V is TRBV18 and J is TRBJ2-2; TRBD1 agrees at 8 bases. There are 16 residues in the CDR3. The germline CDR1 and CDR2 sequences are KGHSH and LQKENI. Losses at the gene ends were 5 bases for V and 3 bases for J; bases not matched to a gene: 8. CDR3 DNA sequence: TGTGCCAGCTCAGCTCGACAGGGGTACGACACCGGGGAGCTGTTTTTT. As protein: CASSARQGYDTGELFF.

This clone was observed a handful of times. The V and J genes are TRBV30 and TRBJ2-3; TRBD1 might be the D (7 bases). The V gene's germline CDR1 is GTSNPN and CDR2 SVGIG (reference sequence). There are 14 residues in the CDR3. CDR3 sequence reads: CANHPGGGTDTQYF. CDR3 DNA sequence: TGTGCAAACCATCCAGGGGGAGGAACAGATACGCAGTATTTT.

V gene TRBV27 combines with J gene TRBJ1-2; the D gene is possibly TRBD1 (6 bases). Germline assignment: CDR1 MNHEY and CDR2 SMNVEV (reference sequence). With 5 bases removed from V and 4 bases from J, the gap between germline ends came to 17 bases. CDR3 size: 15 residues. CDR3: CASSVTGTSIYGYTF. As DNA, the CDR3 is TGTGCCAGCAGTGTAACCGGGACATCCATCTATGGCTACACCTTC.